One sample yielded the 3 T cell receptor beta chains listed below, sequenced in a study of control samples from healthy donors and cancer patients. This table comes from immunoSEQ multiplex PCR, and its TCRdb copy is limited to in-frame clones, with some not included. The sample includes more than 100,000 clones, roughly 90% of them seen just once. Sequencing was done on a sample of blood. Receptors originate from a man between 18 and 35 years old in good health.

V usage is TRBV5-1 and J usage is TRBJ1-2; D gene uncertain. V dropped 0 bases and J dropped 9 bases, with 15 bases sitting between them. CDR3 length equals 14 residues. Germline V gene data show CDR1 as SGHRS and CDR2 as YFSETQ. As DNA, the CDR3 is TGCGCCAGCAGCTTGGAAGCGGCCGCCTTGAGCTACACCTTC. Translation: CASSLEAAALSYTF.

A single count supports this clone. The chain uses TRBV7-9 and TRBJ2-3; TRBD2 aligns across 7 bases. Per germline, CDR1 SEHNR and CDR2 FQNEAQ (reference sequence). The CDR3 is made up of 16 amino acids. V gave up 1 base and J gave up 8 bases; unmatched junction bases: 12. The CDR3 nucleotides read TGTGCCAGCAGCTTAGGAGTTGGGACTAACTACGGTACGCAGTATTTT. As protein: CASSLGVGTNYGTQYF.

As concerns this clone: The junction differs from germline at one of its ends, possibly a read error. The chain has TRBV9 and TRBJ2-3; D is undetermined. Germline lookup yields CDR1 SGDLS and CDR2 YYNGEE. The CDR3 extends over 12 amino acids. The CDR3 nucleotides are TGTGCCAGCGGCGTAAGCACAGATACGCAGTATTTT. Encoded protein: CASGVSTDTQYF.